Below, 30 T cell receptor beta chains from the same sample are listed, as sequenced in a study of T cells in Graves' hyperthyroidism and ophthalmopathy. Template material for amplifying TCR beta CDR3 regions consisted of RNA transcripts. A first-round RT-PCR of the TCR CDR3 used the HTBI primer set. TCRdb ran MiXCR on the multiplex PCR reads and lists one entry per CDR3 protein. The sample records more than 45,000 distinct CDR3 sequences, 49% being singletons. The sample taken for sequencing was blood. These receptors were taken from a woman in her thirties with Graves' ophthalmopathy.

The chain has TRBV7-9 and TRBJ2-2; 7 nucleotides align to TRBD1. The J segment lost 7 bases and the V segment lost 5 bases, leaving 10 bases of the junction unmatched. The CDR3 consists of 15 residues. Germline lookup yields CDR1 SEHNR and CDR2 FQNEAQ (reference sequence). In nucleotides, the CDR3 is TGTGCCAGCAGCACGTGGAAGGGGGCGGGCGGGGAGCTGTTTTTT. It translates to CASSTWKGAGGELFF.

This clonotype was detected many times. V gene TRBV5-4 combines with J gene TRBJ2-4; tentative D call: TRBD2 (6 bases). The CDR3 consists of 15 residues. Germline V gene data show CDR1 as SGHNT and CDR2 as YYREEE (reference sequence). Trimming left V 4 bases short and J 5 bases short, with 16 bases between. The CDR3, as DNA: TGTGCCAGCAGCGGGGGGACTCTGTCCCAAAACATTCAGTACTTC. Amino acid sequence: CASSGGTLSQNIQYF.

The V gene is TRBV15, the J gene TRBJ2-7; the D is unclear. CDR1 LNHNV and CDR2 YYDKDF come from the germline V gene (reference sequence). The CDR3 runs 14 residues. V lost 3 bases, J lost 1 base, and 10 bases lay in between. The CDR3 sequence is CATSSPPGSYEQYF. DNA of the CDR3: TGTGCCACCAGCAGCCCTCCCGGTTCCTACGAGCAGTACTTC. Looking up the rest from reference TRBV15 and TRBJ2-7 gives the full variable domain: DAMVIQNPRYQVTQFGKPVTLSCSQTLNHNVMYWYQQKSSQAPKLLFHYYDKDFNNEADTPDNFQSRRPNTSFCFLDIRSPGLGDTAMYLCATSSPPGSYEQYFGPGTRLTVT.

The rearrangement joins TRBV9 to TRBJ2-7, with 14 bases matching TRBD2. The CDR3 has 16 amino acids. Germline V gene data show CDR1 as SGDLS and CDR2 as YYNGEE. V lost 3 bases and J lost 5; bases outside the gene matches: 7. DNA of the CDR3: TGTGCCAGCAGCGGTCAGACTAGCGGGAGGGCTAACGAGCAGTACTTC. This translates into CASSGQTSGRANEQYF.

The CDR3 is CASSVSGTSGRFNIQYF. CDR3 nucleotide sequence: TGCGCCAGCAGCGTTTCCGGGACTAGCGGGAGGTTTAACATTCAGTACTTC. This chain uses TRBV5-1 with TRBJ2-4; TRBD2 aligns across 15 bases. V was clipped by 4 bases and J by 7 bases; unmatched bases: 9. Germline V lookup: CDR1 SGHRS, CDR2 YFSETQ. CDR3 length equals 17 residues.

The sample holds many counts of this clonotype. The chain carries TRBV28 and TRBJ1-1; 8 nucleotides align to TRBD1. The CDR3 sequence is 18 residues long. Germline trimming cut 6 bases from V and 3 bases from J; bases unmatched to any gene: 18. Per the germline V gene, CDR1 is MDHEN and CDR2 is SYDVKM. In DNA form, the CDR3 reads TGTGCCAGCAGCCGTAGGGCAGGGCAGGGGGCCCACGACACTGAAGCTTTCTTT. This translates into CASSRRAGQGAHDTEAFF.

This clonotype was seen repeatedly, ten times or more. In DNA, the CDR3 is TGTGCCAGCAATTTCAACAGGGGAGGGATCGGGGAGCTGTTTTTT. It specifies CASNFNRGGIGELFF. This chain connects TRBV28 to TRBJ2-2; the D call may be TRBD1 or TRBD2 (7 bases each). V lost 7 bases and J lost 7, with 19 bases in between. Germline CDR1 is MDHEN and CDR2 is SYDVKM. The CDR3 totals 15 residues.

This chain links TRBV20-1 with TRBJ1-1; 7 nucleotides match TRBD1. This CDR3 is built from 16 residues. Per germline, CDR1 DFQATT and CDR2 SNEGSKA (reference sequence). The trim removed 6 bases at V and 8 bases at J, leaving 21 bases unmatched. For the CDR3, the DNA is TGCAGTGCCCGACAGGGCTCGAACACCGGGTCGTACGAAGCTTTCTTT. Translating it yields CSARQGSNTGSYEAFF.

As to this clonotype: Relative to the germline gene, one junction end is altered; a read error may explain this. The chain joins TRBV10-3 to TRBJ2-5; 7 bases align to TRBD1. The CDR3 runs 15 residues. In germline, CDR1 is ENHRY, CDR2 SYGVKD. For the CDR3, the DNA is TGTGGCTGGTTCCAAACGCAGGGGGTAGAAGAGGCCCAGTACTTC. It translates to CGWFQTQGVEEAQYF.

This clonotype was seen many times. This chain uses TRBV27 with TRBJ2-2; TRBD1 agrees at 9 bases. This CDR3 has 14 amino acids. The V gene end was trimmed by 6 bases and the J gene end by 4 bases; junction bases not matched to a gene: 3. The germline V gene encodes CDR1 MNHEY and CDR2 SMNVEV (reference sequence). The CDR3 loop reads CASRGTGFTGELFF. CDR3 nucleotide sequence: TGTGCCAGCAGGGGGACAGGGTTCACCGGGGAGCTGTTTTTT.

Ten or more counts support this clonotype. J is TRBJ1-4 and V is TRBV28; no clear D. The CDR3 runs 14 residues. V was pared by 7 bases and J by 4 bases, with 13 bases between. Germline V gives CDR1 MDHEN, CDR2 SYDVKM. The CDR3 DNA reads TGTGCCAGCAACCAGGAACGGGGTAATGAAAAACTGTTTTTT. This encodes CASNQERGNEKLFF.

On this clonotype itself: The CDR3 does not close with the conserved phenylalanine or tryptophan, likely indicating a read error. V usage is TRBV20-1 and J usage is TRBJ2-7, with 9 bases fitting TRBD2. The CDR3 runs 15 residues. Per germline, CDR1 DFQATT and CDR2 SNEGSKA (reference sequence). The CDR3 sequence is CRATVPLAGLYEQYL. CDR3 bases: TGCCGTGCTACCGTCCCCCTAGCGGGGCTCTACGAGCAGTACCTC.

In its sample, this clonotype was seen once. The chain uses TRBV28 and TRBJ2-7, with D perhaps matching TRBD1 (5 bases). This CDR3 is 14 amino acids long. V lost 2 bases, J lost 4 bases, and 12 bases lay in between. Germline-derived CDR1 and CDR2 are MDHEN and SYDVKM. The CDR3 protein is CASSLRGTGYEQYF. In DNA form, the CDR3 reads TGTGCCAGCAGTTTAAGGGGCACCGGGTACGAGCAGTACTTC. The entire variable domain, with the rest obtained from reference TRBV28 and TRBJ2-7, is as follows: DVKVTQSSRYLVKRTGEKVFLECVQDMDHENMFWYRQDPGLGLRLIYFSYDVKMKEKGDIPEGYSVSREKKERFSLILESASTNQTSMYLCASSLRGTGYEQYFGPGTRLTVT.

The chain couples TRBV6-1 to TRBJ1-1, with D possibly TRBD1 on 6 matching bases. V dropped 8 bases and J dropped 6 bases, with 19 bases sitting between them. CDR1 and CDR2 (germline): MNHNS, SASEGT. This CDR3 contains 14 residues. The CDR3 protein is CASQEQGKAAEAFF. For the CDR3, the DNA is TGTGCCAGCCAGGAACAGGGTAAGGCAGCTGAAGCTTTCTTT.

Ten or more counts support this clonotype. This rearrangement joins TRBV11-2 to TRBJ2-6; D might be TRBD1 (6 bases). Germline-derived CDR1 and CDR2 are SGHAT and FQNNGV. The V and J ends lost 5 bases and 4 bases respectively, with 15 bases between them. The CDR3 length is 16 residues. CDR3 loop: CASSATGPGGANVLTF. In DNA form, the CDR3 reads TGTGCCAGCAGCGCAACAGGGCCCGGGGGGGCCAACGTCCTGACTTTC. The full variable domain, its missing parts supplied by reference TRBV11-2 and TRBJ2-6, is EAGVAQSPRYKIIEKRQSVAFWCNPISGHATLYWYQQILGQGPKLLIQFQNNGVVDDSQLPKDRFSAERLKGVDSTLKIQPAKLEDSAVYLCASSATGPGGANVLTFGAGSRLTVL.

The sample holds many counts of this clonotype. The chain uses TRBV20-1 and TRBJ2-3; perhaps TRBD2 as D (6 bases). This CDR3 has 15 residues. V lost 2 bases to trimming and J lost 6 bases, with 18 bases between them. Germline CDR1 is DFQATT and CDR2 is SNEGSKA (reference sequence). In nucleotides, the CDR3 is TGCAGTGCTAGACCAGGCCACGGGAGATTGGATACGCAGTATTTT. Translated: CSARPGHGRLDTQYF.

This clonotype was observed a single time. As DNA, the CDR3 is TGTGCCAGCAGCTTTAGTCTAGCGGGTCAAAATGAGACCCAGTACTTC. This gives the protein CASSFSLAGQNETQYF. This sequence joins TRBV7-9 and TRBJ2-5; 8 bases line up with TRBD2. Trimming took 3 bases from V and 5 from J; bases not matched to a gene: 11. Germline-derived CDR1 and CDR2 are SEHNR and FQNEAQ (reference sequence). This CDR3 has 16 amino acids. Variable domain in full (rest from reference TRBV7-9 and TRBJ2-5): DTGVSQNPRHKITKRGQNVTFRCDPISEHNRLYWYRQTLGQGPEFLTYFQNEAQLEKSRLLSDRFSAERPKGSFSTLEIQRTEQGDSAMYLCASSFSLAGQNETQYFGPGTRLLVL.

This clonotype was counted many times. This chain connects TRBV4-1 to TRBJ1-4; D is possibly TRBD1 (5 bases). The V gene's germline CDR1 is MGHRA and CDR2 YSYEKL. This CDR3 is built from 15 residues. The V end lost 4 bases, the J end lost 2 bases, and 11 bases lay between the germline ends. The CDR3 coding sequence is TGCGCCAGCAGCCCCCGGGGGACTACTAATGAAAAACTGTTTTTT. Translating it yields CASSPRGTTNEKLFF.

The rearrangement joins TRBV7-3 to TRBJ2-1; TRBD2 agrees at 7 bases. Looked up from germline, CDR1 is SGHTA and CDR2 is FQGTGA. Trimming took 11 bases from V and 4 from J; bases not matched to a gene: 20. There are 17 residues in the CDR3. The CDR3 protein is CAWNTGLADNYYNEQFF. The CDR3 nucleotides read TGTGCCTGGAACACCGGTCTAGCGGATAATTATTACAATGAGCAGTTCTTC. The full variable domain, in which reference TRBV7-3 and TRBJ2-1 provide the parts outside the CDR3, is GAGVSQTPSNKVTEKGKYVELRCDPISGHTALYWYRQSLGQGPEFLIYFQGTGAADDSGLPNDRFFAVRPEGSVSTLKIQRTERGDSAVYLCAWNTGLADNYYNEQFFGPGTRLTVL.

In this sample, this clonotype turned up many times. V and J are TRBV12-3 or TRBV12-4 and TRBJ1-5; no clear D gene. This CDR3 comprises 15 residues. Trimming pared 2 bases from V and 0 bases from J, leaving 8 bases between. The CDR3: CASSLKGSSNQPQHF. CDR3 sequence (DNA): TGTGCCAGCAGTTTAAAAGGGAGTAGCAATCAGCCCCAGCATTTT.

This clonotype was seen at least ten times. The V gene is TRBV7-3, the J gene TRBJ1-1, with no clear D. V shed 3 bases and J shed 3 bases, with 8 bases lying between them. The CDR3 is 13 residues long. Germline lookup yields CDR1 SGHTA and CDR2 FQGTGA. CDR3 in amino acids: CASSFDSDTEAFF. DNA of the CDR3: TGTGCCAGCAGCTTTGATTCAGACACTGAAGCTTTCTTT.

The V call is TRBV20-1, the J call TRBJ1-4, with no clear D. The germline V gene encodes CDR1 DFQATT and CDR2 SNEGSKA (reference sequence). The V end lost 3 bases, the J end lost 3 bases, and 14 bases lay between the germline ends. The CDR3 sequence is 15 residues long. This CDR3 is CSASGPGYANEKLFF. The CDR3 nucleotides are TGCAGTGCTAGTGGTCCGGGGTACGCTAATGAAAAACTGTTTTTT.

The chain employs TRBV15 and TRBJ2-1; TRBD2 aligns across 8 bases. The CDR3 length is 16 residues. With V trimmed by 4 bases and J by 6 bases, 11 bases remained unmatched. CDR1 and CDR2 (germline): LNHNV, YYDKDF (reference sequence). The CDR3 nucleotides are TGTGCCACCAGCACAAATCAGCGGGAGCGCTTCAATGAGCAGTTCTTC. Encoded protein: CATSTNQRERFNEQFF.

The CDR3 coding sequence is TGTGCCAGCAGCTCACGAACTAGCGGGAGAGGTGGGGGCTACGAGCAGTACTTC. Protein product: CASSSRTSGRGGGYEQYF. The chain links TRBV2 to TRBJ2-7; 11 positions agree with TRBD2. The CDR3 extends over 18 amino acids. Trimming removed 6 bases from V and 3 bases from J; junction bases left unmatched: 16. CDR1 and CDR2 (germline): SNHLY, FYNNEI.

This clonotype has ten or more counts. CDR3 bases: TGCAGTGCTGCGGACAGCCGCGACGAAAAACTGTTTTTT. It is translated as CSAADSRDEKLFF. The chain recombines TRBV20-1 with TRBJ1-4; tentatively, D is TRBD1 (6 bases). CDR1 and CDR2 (germline): DFQATT, SNEGSKA (reference sequence). This CDR3 spans 13 amino acids. V was pared by 5 bases and J by 8 bases, with 15 bases between.

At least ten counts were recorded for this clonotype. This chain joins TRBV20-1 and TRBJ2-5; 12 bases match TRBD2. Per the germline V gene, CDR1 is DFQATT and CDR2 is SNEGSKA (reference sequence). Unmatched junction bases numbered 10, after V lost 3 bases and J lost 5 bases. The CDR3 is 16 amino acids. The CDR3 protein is CSARGETSGSRETQYF. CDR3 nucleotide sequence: TGCAGTGCTAGGGGGGAGACTAGCGGGAGTCGGGAGACCCAGTACTTC.

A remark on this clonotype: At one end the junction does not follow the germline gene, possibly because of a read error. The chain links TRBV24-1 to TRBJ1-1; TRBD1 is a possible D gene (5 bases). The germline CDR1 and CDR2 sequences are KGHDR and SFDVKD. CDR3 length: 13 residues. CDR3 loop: CATSLGPNTEAFF. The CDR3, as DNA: TGTGCCACCAGCCTGGGGCCGAACACGGAAGCTTTCTTT.

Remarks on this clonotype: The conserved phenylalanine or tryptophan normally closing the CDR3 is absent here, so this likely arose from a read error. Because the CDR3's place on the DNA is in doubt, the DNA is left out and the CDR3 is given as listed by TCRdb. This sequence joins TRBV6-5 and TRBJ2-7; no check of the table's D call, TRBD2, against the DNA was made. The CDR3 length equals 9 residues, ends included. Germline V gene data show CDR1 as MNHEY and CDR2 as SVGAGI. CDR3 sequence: CASGGTPLT.

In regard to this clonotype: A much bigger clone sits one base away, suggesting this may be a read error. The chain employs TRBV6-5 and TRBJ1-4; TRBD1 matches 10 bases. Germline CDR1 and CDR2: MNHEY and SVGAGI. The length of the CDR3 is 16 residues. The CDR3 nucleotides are TGTGCCAGCAGTTACGGGACAGGGGTTTACGGTGAAAAACTGCTTTTT. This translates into CASSYGTGVYGEKLLF.

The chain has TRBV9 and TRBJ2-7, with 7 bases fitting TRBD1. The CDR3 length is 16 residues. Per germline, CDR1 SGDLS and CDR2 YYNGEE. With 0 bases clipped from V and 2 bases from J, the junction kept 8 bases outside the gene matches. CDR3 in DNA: TGTGCCAGCAGCGTAGCTACTGGGCAGGGGGCCTACGAGCAGTACTTC. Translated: CASSVATGQGAYEQYF.